One sample yielded the 25 T cell receptor beta chains listed below, sequenced in a study of cytomegalovirus exposure and HLA in healthy donors. In the PCR, 60 Vbeta and 13 Jbeta primers were used. Generated by immunoSEQ multiplex PCR, the TCRdb table keeps only in-frame clones and is missing some. Its clone listing holds 100,000 to 150,000 clones. Sample: PBMCs. These receptors were obtained from a man aged 18 to 30 in good health and CMV-seronegative.

The chain recombines TRBV7-9 with TRBJ1-1, with D unresolved. CDR3 length: 12 amino acids. V was pared by 5 bases and J by 5 bases, with 9 bases between. The V gene's germline CDR1 is SEHNR and CDR2 FQNEAQ (reference sequence). This CDR3 is CASSRTGTEAFF. The DNA for the CDR3 is TGTGCCAGCAGCCGGACGGGGACTGAAGCTTTCTTT.

The chain links TRBV2 to TRBJ2-6, with 8 bases that match TRBD1. Germline V gene data show CDR1 as SNHLY and CDR2 as FYNNEI. V trimming: 8 bases; J trimming: 0 bases; junction bases outside the gene matches: 15. CDR3 size: 19 residues. CDR3 in amino acids: CASPPNRQGRSSGANVLTF. The CDR3, as DNA: TGTGCCAGCCCCCCCAACCGACAGGGGCGGAGCTCTGGGGCCAACGTCCTGACTTTC.

The V call is TRBV18, the J call TRBJ2-7, with a possible D match to TRBD2 (6 bases). CDR1 is KGHSH and CDR2 is LQKENI in the germline V gene. Trimming removed 3 bases from V and 0 bases from J, with 12 bases in between. CDR3 length: 15 amino acids. For the CDR3, the DNA is TGTGCCAGCTCACCGGAGGGACCGGGCTCCTACGAGCAGTACTTC. This gives the protein CASSPEGPGSYEQYF.

The chain uses TRBV4-1 and TRBJ1-1; the D gene is possibly TRBD1 (6 bases). Germline loops: CDR1 MGHRA, CDR2 YSYEKL. The CDR3 spans 15 residues. V lost 1 base, J lost 4 bases, and 13 bases lay in between. As DNA, the CDR3 is TGCGCCAGCAGCCAAGCCCCAGGGGTGGGCACTGAAGCTTTCTTT. Translating gives CASSQAPGVGTEAFF.

The chain has TRBV30 and TRBJ1-2, with unresolved D. From germline, CDR1 is GTSNPN and CDR2 SVGIG (reference sequence). V was pared by 4 bases and J by 5 bases, with 11 bases between. CDR3 length: 12 amino acids. CDR3 DNA sequence: TGTGCCTGGACCCCCGGCGGTTATGGCTACACCTTC. This encodes CAWTPGGYGYTF.

The V call is TRBV5-4, the J call TRBJ1-2; 8 bases match TRBD1. CDR3 size: 15 residues. CDR1 and CDR2 from the germline V gene are SGHNT and YYREEE (reference sequence). Trimming cost V 3 bases and J 0 bases; bases outside gene matches: 4. The CDR3 sequence is CASSSGQGANYGYTF. The CDR3 DNA reads as TGTGCCAGCAGCTCAGGACAGGGAGCTAACTATGGCTACACCTTC.

The J gene is TRBJ2-1, the V gene TRBV27, with 8 bases matching TRBD2. The germline V gene has CDR1 MNHEY and CDR2 SMNVEV (reference sequence). V shed 0 bases, J shed 9 bases, and the junction held 10 bases outside the gene matches. CDR3 length: 16 amino acids. The CDR3 here is CASSLSVGRAQVEQFF. For the CDR3, the DNA is TGTGCCAGCAGTTTATCGGTCGGGAGGGCCCAGGTTGAGCAGTTCTTC.

The chain links TRBV9 to TRBJ2-5; D is unclear. Germline assignment: CDR1 SGDLS and CDR2 YYNGEE. This CDR3 region has 12 residues. Trimming took off 0 bases at V and 3 bases at J, with 3 bases between the two ends. CDR3: CASSVVEETQYF. For the CDR3, the DNA is TGTGCCAGCAGCGTAGTCGAAGAGACCCAGTACTTC.

V and J are TRBV19 and TRBJ2-6, with TRBD1 matching over 9 bases. Losses at the gene ends were 2 bases for V and 3 bases for J; bases not matched to a gene: 11. This CDR3 comprises 19 residues. In germline, CDR1 is LNHDA, CDR2 SQIVND (reference sequence). CDR3 bases: TGTGCCAGTAGTATACCTGCGGTACAGGGGGCGATTGGGGCCAACGTCCTGACTTTC. It encodes CASSIPAVQGAIGANVLTF.

DNA for the CDR3: TGTGCCAGCAGCCCCCGGGGGATGGCCAAAAACATTCAGTACTTC. Residues: CASSPRGMAKNIQYF. This rearrangement joins TRBV7-9 to TRBJ2-4, with a tentative D call TRBD2 (6 bases). Germline V gene sequence: CDR1 SEHNR, CDR2 FQNEAQ (reference sequence). The CDR3 spans 15 residues. Trimming shortened V by 5 bases and J by 1 base, and 12 bases separated the two germline ends. The entire variable domain, with the rest obtained from reference TRBV7-9 and TRBJ2-4, is as follows: DTGVSQNPRHKITKRGQNVTFRCDPISEHNRLYWYRQTLGQGPEFLTYFQNEAQLEKSRLLSDRFSAERPKGSFSTLEIQRTEQGDSAMYLCASSPRGMAKNIQYFGAGTRLSVL.

The CDR3 here is CASTPDRVDRLFF. The CDR3 bases are TGTGCCAGCACCCCCGACAGGGTCGACCGGCTGTTTTTT. This chain connects TRBV27 to TRBJ2-2; 7 nucleotides agree with TRBD1. Germline loops: CDR1 MNHEY, CDR2 SMNVEV (reference sequence). The CDR3 runs to 13 residues. The junction had 12 bases not matched to a gene; V was cut back by 7 bases and J by 13 bases.

This rearrangement joins TRBV11-2 to TRBJ1-1, with TRBD1 matching 11 bases. The V gene's germline CDR1 is SGHAT and CDR2 FQNNGV. The CDR3 is 15 amino acids. V was clipped by 1 base and J by 4 bases; unmatched bases: 2. This CDR3 reads CASSLGDRGTTEAFF. CDR3 DNA: TGTGCCAGCAGCTTAGGGGACAGGGGGACCACTGAAGCTTTCTTT.

This sequence joins TRBV2 and TRBJ2-2; TRBD1 agrees at 7 bases. CDR3 length equals 14 residues. V was pared by 5 bases and J by 11 bases, with 11 bases of the junction left unmatched. Germline loops: CDR1 SNHLY, CDR2 FYNNEI. CDR3 DNA sequence: TGTGCCAGCAGTCAGGACAGGCCCCGTTCAGAGCTGTTTTTT. Encoded protein: CASSQDRPRSELFF.

The CDR3 sequence: CASSTRGGEQYF. The CDR3 coding sequence is TGTGCCAGTAGTACCAGGGGTGGCGAGCAGTACTTC. This chain links TRBV19 with TRBJ2-7, with a possible D match to TRBD1 (6 bases). The germline V gene has CDR1 LNHDA and CDR2 SQIVND (reference sequence). CDR3 length: 12 residues. V was pared by 4 bases and J by 6 bases, with 10 bases between. The full variable domain, with the rest looked up from reference TRBV19 and TRBJ2-7, is DGGITQSPKYLFRKEGQNVTLSCEQNLNHDAMYWYRQDPGQGLRLIYYSQIVNDFQKGDIAEGYSVSREKKESFPLTVTSAQKNPTAFYLCASSTRGGEQYFGPGTRLTVT.

The V call is TRBV5-6, the J call TRBJ1-3; TRBD1 is a possible D gene (6 bases). Germline V gene data show CDR1 as SGHDT and CDR2 as YYEEEE. The V and J ends lost 4 bases and 6 bases respectively, with 11 bases between them. The CDR3 loop spans 13 amino acids. The CDR3 region has the DNA TGTGCCAGCAGCCCTGGACAGTTAAACACCATATATTTT. It yields the protein CASSPGQLNTIYF.

This sequence joins TRBV6-6 and TRBJ2-3, with 7 bases fitting TRBD1. V lost 10 bases to trimming and J lost 4 bases; unmatched junction nucleotides: 8. This CDR3 is 13 amino acids long. Germline assignment: CDR1 MNHNY and CDR2 SVGAGI (reference sequence). CDR3 bases: TGTGCCACCTACAGGGGAAAGGCAGATACGCAGTATTTT. Amino acids: CATYRGKADTQYF.

The chain couples TRBV14 to TRBJ2-3; TRBD2 aligns across 8 bases. Unmatched junction bases numbered 11, after V lost 4 bases and J lost 2 bases. The CDR3 sequence is 17 residues long. Germline V gives CDR1 SGHDN, CDR2 FVKESK. The CDR3 region has the DNA TGTGCCAGCAGCCGCGAATCAGTAGCGGGATTCACAGATACGCAGTATTTT. Translated: CASSRESVAGFTDTQYF.

V gene TRBV7-9 combines with J gene TRBJ1-1, with TRBD1 matching over 8 bases. With V trimmed by 5 bases and J by 1 base, 6 bases remained unmatched. CDR1 SEHNR and CDR2 FQNEAQ come from the germline V gene (reference sequence). The CDR3 contains 15 residues. The CDR3 here is CASSGQGGGNTEAFF. Here the CDR3 DNA reads TGTGCCAGCAGCGGACAGGGTGGAGGGAACACTGAAGCTTTCTTT.

This rearrangement joins TRBV7-2 to TRBJ2-5, with 8 bases matching TRBD1. Near its end, the DNA agrees better with TRBJ2-7, so the J call may be wrong. The CDR3 contains 17 residues. From germline, CDR1 is SGHTA and CDR2 FQGNSA. Written as DNA, the CDR3 is TGTGCCAGCAGCTTAGGCAGGGGGGCAGGGGGCCGTTACGAGCAGTACTTC. This translates into CASSLGRGAGGRYEQYF.

This chain connects TRBV5-1 to TRBJ2-1, with D perhaps TRBD2 (6 bases). CDR3 length: 16 residues. CDR1 and CDR2 (germline): SGHRS, YFSETQ. Trimming cost V 2 bases and J 0 bases, with 12 bases left between them. For the CDR3, the DNA is TGCGCCAGCAGCTTTTTTATGGGGGGCTCCTACAATGAGCAGTTCTTC. Its protein is CASSFFMGGSYNEQFF.

The chain couples TRBV4-1 to TRBJ2-2, with D perhaps TRBD2 (7 bases). V lost 1 base, J lost 7 bases, and 22 bases lay in between. The CDR3 runs 18 residues. Germline V lookup: CDR1 MGHRA, CDR2 YSYEKL. The CDR3 is CASSQVEILRGRRGELFF. CDR3 nucleotide sequence: TGCGCCAGCAGCCAAGTTGAGATACTGCGGGGGCGCCGCGGGGAGCTGTTTTTT.

The chain uses TRBV6-5 and TRBJ2-3; a possible D gene is TRBD1 (6 bases). With 4 bases removed from V and 0 bases from J, the gap between germline ends came to 8 bases. The CDR3 length is 14 residues. CDR1 and CDR2 (germline): MNHEY, SVGAGI. CDR3 coding DNA: TGTGCCAGCAGTTCCGGGACAAGCACAGATACGCAGTATTTT. Amino acids: CASSSGTSTDTQYF.

The chain recombines TRBV5-1 with TRBJ2-1, with TRBD2 identical over 7 bases. This CDR3 contains 16 residues. Per germline, CDR1 SGHRS and CDR2 YFSETQ. V lost 2 bases and J lost 7; bases outside the gene matches: 12. The chain's CDR3 is CASSLTTAGASNEQFF. The CDR3 DNA sequence: TGCGCCAGCAGCTTAACTACGGCGGGAGCTTCTAATGAGCAGTTCTTC.

CDR3: CASSWGGLAESTDTQYF. In DNA, the CDR3 is TGTGCCAGCAGCTGGGGGGGACTAGCGGAGAGCACAGATACGCAGTATTTT. This sequence joins TRBV27 and TRBJ2-3; 11 bases match TRBD2. The trim removed 6 bases at V and 0 bases at J, leaving 8 bases unmatched. The CDR3 consists of 17 residues. The germline gives CDR1 MNHEY, CDR2 SMNVEV (reference sequence).

The chain joins TRBV10-3 to TRBJ2-2; 10 bases are shared with TRBD1. The length of the CDR3 is 14 residues. Looked up from germline, CDR1 is ENHRY and CDR2 is SYGVKD. V shed 8 bases and J 1 base; nucleotides not matched to a gene: 1. The CDR3 loop reads CAIGTGENTGELFF. In DNA, the CDR3 is TGTGCCATCGGGACAGGGGAGAACACCGGGGAGCTGTTTTTT.